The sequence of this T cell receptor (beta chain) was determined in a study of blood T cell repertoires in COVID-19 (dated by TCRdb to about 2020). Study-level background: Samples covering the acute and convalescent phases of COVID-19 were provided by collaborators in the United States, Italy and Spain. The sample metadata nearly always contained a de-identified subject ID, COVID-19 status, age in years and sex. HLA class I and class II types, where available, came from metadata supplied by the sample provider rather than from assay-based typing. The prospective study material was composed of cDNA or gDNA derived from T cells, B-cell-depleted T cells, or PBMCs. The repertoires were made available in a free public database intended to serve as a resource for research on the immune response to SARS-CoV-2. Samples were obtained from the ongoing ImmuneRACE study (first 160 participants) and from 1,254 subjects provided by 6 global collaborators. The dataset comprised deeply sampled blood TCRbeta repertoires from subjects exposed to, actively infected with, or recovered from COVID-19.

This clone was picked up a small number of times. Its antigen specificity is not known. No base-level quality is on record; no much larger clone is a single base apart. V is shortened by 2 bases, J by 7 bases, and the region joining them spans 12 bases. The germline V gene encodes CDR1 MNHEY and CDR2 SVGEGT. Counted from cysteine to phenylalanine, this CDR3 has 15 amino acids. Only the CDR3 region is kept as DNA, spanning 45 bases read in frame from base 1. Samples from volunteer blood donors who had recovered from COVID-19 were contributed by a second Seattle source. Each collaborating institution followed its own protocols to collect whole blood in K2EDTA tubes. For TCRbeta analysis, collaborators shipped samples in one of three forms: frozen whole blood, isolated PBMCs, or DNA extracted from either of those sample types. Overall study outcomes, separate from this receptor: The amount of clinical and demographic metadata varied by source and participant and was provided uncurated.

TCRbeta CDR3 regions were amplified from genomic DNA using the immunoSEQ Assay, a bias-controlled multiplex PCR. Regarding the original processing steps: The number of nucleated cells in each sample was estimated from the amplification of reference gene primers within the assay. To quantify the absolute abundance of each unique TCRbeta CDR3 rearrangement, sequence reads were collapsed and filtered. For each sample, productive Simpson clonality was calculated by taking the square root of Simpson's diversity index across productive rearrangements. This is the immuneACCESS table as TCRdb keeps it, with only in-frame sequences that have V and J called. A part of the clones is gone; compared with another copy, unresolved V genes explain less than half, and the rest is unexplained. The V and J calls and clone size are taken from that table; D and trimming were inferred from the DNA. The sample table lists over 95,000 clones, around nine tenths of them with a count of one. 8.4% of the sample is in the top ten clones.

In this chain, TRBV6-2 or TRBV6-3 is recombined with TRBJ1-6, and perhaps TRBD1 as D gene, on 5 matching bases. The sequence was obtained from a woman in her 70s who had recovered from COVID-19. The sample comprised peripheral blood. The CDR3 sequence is CASSYRTPGNSPLHF. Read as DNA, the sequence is TGTGCCAGCAGTTACCGAACCCCAGGGAATTCACCCCTCCACTTT.